This T cell receptor (beta chain) was retrieved from a study of T cell responses to AZD1222 COVID-19 vaccine. Study background: Second-dose schedules of about 4 or about 12 weeks were combined.

Produced via immunoSEQ multiplex PCR; TCRdb's table is partial and in-frame only. The table lists roughly 130,000 clones, over 75% of them singletons, with approximately 3.4% in the top ten. As for this clone: Its target is unknown.

Study-wide results and caveats: Donors skewed white British and female; clonal diversity was possibly underestimated.

V shed 3 bases and J shed 0 bases, with 8 bases lying between them. The CDR3 is made up of 13 amino acids. Germline CDR1 DFQATT, CDR2 SNEGSKA (reference sequence). J is TRBJ1-1 and V is TRBV20-1; D unresolved. The sequence was obtained from an adult in good health. Specimen: peripheral blood, collected on day 0 of AZD1222 vaccination. CDR3: CSASHVMNTEAFF. As DNA, the CDR3 is TGCAGTGCTAGTCACGTTATGAACACTGAAGCTTTCTTT.